This T cell receptor beta chain was observed in a study of shared clonotypes between healthy human individuals. The assay was immunoSEQ multiplex PCR, and TCRdb's table has in-frame clones only and misses some. The sample contains some 2,500,000 clones, roughly 93% of which appear only once. Remarks on this clone: Its matching antigen is unknown.

Study results and caveats: Researchers sampled only blood; tissue repertoires likely differ.

CDR1 is LNHDA, CDR2 SQIVND, per germline (reference sequence). V dropped 6 bases and J dropped 1; count of bases not matched to a gene: 5. The CDR3 spans 14 residues. V gene TRBV19 combines with J gene TRBJ2-7, with 8 positions matching TRBD1. Sequenced sample: naive CD4+ T cells from PBMCs. Subset reported: CD45RA+ positively selected. The receptor's source is a man between 18 and 29 years old in good health. Some clones in this sample may be carry-over from other donors' samples. The CDR3 DNA reads as TGTGCCAGTAGACCGAGACAGGGGTCCTACGAGCAGTACTTC. This codes for CASRPRQGSYEQYF.